The present TCR beta chain was sequenced within a study of CD8 T cells in Susac syndrome. V lost 5 bases to trimming and J lost 4 bases, with 9 bases between them. The CDR3 runs to 12 residues. Germline V lookup: CDR1 LGHDT, CDR2 YNNKEL (reference sequence). It was with random hexamers that roughly 0.5 to 1 ug RNA was reverse transcribed. TCRdb ran MiXCR on the immunoSEQ multiplex PCR reads and lists one entry per CDR3 protein. The table records around 150,000 distinct CDR3 sequences, less than 95% of them present only once. TCR beta sequencing covered blood CD8+ and CD4+ T cells. This TCR was sampled from a human donor with multiple sclerosis. The sequenced material came from CD4+ T cells from PBMCs. This chain connects TRBV3-1 to TRBJ2-7; no clear D gene. CDR3 DNA sequence: TGTGCCAGCAGCAGATTTTCTTACGAGCAGTACTTC. It translates to CASSRFSYEQYF.